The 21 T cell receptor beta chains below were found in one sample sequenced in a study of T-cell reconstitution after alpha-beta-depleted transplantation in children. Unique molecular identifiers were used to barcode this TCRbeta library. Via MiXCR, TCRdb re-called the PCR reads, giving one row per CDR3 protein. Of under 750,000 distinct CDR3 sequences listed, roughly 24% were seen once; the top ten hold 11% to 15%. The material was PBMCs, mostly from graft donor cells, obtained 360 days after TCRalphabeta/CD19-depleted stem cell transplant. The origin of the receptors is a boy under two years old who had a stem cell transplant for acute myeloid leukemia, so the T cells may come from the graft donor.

In DNA form, the CDR3 reads TGTGCCAGCAGCGAGGACAGGGGGAATTTCGAGCAGTACGTC. Its translation: CASSEDRGNFEQYV. This chain uses TRBV6-1 with TRBJ2-7, with 10 bases matching TRBD1. Per germline, CDR1 MNHNS and CDR2 SASEGT. The CDR3 sequence is 14 residues long. V trimming: 6 bases; J trimming: 6 bases; junction bases outside the gene matches: 8.

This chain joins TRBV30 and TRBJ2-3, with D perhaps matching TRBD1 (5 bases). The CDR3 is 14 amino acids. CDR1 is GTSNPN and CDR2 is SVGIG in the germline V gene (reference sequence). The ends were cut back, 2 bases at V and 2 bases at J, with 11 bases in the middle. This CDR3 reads CAWSKGINTDTQYF. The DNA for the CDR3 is TGTGCCTGGAGTAAGGGGATCAACACAGATACGCAGTATTTT.

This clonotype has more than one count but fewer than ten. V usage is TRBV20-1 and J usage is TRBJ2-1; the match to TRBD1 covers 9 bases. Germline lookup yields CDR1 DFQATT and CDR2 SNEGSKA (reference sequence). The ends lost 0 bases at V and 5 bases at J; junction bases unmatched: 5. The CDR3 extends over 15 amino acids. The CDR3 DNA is TGCAGTGCTAGAGATGGGGGACAGGGCAACAATGAGCAGTTCTTC. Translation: CSARDGGQGNNEQFF.

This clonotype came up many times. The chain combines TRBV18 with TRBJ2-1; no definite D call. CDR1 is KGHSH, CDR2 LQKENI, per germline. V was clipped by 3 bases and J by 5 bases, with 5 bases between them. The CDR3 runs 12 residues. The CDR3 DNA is TGTGCCAGCTCACCCCAAAACAATGAGCAGTTCTTC. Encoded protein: CASSPQNNEQFF.

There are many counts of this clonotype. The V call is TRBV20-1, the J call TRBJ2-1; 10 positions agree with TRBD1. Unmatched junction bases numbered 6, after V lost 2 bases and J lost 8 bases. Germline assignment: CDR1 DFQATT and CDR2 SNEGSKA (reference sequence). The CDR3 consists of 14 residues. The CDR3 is CSARLDRGFYEQFF. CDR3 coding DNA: TGCAGTGCTAGACTGGACAGGGGGTTCTATGAGCAGTTCTTC.

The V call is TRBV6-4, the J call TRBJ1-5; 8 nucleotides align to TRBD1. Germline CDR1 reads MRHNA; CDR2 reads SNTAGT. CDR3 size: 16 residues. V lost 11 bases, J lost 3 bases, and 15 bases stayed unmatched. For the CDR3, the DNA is TGTGCCGGAGGACAGGGACTCCCTCCTTACAATCAGCCCCAGCATTTT. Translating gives CAGGQGLPPYNQPQHF.

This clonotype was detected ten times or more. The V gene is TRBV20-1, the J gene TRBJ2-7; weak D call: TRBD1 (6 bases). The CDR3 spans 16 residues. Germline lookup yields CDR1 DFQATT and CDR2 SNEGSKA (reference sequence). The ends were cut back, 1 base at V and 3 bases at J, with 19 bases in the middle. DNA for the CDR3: TGCAGTGCTAGAGCAAGCCCGAACAGGGAGTTCTACGAGCAGTACTTC. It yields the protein CSARASPNREFYEQYF.

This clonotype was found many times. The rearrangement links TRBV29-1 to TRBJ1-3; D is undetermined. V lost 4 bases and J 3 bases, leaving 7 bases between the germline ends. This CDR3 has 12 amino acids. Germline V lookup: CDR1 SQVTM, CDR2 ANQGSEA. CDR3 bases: TGCAGCGTTGTTGGAGATGGAAACACCATATATTTT. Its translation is CSVVGDGNTIYF.

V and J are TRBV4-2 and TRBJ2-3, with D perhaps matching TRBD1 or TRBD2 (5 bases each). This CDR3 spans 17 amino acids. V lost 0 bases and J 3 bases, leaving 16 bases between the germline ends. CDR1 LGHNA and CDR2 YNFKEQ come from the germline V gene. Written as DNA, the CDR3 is TGTGCCAGCAGCCAAGATGTGCTTGTGAGGGGAACAGATACGCAGTATTTT. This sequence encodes CASSQDVLVRGTDTQYF.

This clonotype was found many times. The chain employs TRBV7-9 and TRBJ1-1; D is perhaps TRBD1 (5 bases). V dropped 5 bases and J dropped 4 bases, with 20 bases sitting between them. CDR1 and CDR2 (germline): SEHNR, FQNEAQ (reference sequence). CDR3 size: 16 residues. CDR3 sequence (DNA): TGTGCCAGCAGCCCGTATTATTTGAGGGGCGGCACTGAAGCTTTCTTT. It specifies CASSPYYLRGGTEAFF.

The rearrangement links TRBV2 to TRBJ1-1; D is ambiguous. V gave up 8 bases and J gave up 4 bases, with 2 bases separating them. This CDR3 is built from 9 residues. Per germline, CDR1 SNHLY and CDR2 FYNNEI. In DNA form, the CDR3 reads TGTGCCAGCGGCACTGAAGCTTTCTTT. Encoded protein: CASGTEAFF. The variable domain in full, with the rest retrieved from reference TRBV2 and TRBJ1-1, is EPEVTQTPSHQVTQMGQEVILRCVPISNHLYFYWYRQILGQKVEFLVSFYNNEISEKSEIFDDQFSVERPDGSNFTLKIRSTKLEDSAMYFCASGTEAFFGQGTRLTVV.

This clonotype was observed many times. Here the CDR3 reads CSARGLASYNEQFF. The CDR3 DNA is TGCAGTGCCAGGGGACTAGCCTCCTACAATGAGCAGTTCTTC. The chain couples TRBV20-1 to TRBJ2-1; 9 positions agree with TRBD2. This CDR3 region has 14 residues. CDR1 is DFQATT and CDR2 is SNEGSKA in the germline V gene (reference sequence). The trim removed 6 bases at V and 0 bases at J, leaving 3 bases unmatched.

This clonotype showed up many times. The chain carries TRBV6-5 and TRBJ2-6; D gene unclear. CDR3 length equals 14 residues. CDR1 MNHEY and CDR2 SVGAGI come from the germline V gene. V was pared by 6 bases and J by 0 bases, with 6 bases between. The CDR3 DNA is TGTGCCAGCAGACGGATCTCTGGGGCCAACGTCCTGACTTTC. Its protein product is CASRRISGANVLTF.

CDR3 residues: CASSPRSPYSSYEQYF. The CDR3 coding sequence is TGTGCCAGCTCACCACGATCTCCTTACAGCTCCTACGAGCAGTACTTC. The chain is built from TRBV18 and TRBJ2-7; D gene ambiguous. Trimming took 1 base from V and 0 from J, leaving 13 bases between them. Germline loops: CDR1 KGHSH, CDR2 LQKENI. The CDR3 length is 16 residues.

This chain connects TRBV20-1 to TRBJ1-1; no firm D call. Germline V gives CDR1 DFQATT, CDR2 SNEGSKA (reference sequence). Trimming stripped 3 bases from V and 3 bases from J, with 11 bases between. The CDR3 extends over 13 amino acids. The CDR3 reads CSARDAGDTEAFF. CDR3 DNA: TGCAGTGCTAGGGATGCGGGAGACACTGAAGCTTTCTTT.

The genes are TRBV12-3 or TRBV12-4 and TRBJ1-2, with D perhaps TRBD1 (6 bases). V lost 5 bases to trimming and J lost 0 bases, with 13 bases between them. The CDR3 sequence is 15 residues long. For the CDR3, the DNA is TGTGCCAGCAGTGCCTTGGACAGAGCTAACTATGGCTACACCTTC. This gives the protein CASSALDRANYGYTF.

The CDR3, as DNA: TGTGCCAGCCCCTCATTAGCCTACGAGCAGTACTTC. Its protein is CASPSLAYEQYF. This chain uses TRBV7-2 with TRBJ2-7; no clear D. Germline CDR1 SGHTA, CDR2 FQGNSA. V lost 8 bases and J lost 2, with 10 bases in between. The CDR3 extends over 12 amino acids.

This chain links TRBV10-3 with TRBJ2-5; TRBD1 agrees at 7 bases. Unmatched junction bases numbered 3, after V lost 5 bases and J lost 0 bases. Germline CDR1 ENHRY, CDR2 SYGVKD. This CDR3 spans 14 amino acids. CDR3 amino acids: CAISRGQDQETQYF. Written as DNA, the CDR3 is TGTGCCATCAGTCGAGGACAGGACCAAGAGACCCAGTACTTC.

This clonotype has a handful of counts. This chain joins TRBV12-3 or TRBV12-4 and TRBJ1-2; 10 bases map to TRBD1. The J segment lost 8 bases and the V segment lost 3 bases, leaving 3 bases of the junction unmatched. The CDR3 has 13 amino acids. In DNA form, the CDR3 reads TGTGCCAGCAGTTTGTTGACAGGGGGCGGCTACACCTTC. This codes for CASSLLTGGGYTF.

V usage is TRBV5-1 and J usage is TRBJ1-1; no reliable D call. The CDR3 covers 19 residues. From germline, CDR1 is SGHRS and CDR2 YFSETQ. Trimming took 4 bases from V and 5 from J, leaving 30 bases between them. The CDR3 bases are TGCGCCAGCAGCCCCCATCAGTCTCCGTTAGTTCTGTCGGGGACTGAAGCTTTCTTT. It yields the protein CASSPHQSPLVLSGTEAFF.

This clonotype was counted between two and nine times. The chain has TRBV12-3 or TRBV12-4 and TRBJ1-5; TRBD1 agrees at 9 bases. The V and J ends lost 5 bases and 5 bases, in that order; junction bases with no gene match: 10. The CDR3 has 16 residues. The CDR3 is CASSPRDREYDQPQHF. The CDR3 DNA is TGTGCCAGCAGTCCCCGGGACAGGGAATATGATCAGCCCCAGCATTTT.